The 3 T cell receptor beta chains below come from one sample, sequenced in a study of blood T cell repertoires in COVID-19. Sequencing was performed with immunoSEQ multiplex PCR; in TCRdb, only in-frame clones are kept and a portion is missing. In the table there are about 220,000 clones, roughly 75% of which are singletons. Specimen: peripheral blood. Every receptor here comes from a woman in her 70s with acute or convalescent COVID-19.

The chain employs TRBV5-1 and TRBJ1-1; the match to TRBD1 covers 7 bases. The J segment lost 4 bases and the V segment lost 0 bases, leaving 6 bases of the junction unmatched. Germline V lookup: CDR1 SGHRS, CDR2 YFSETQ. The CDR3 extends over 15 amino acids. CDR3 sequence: CASSLGGQKTTEAFF. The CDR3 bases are TGCGCCAGCAGCTTGGGGGGACAGAAAACCACTGAAGCTTTCTTT.

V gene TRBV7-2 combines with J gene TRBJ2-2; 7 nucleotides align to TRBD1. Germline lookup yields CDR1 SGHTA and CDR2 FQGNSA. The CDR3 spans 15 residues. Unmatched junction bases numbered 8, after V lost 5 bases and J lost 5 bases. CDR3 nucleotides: TGTGCCAGCAGCATTATACTGGACAGGACCGGGGAGCTGTTTTTT. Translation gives CASSIILDRTGELFF.

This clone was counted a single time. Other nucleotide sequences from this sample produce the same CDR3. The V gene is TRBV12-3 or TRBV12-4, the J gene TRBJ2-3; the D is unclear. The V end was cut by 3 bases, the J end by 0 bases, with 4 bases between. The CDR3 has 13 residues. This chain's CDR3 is CASSLSSTDTQYF. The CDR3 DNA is TGTGCCAGCAGTTTGAGTAGCACAGATACGCAGTATTTT.